The table lists the clone carrying this T cell receptor beta chain with a count of one. CDR1 and CDR2 from the germline V gene are SGHAT and FQNNGV. The CDR3 consists of 17 residues. V was clipped by 0 bases and J by 7 bases, with 19 bases between them. The sample is drawn from a study of blood T cell repertoires in COVID-19. The wider study: There were acute and convalescent COVID-19 samples, and they came from the United States, Italy and Spain. T cells, B-cell-depleted T cells, or PBMCs supplied cDNA or gDNA.

In the authors' methods: Reference gene primer amplification yielded estimated nucleated cell counts. Some clones are missing from TCRdb's copy, which holds only in-frame ones; the method was immunoSEQ multiplex PCR. The V and J calls and clone size come from that table; D and trimming were worked out from the DNA. The sample has approximately 85,000 clones, about nine tenths seen once. The TCR sequence derives from a man between 50 and 59 years old with active or convalescent COVID-19. The chain uses TRBV11-2 and TRBJ2-1; D is unclear. The sample was peripheral blood. CDR3 sequence: CASSLDNRMAGLNEQFF. The CDR3 DNA reads TGTGCCAGCAGCTTAGATAACCGGATGGCCGGGTTGAATGAGCAGTTCTTC.